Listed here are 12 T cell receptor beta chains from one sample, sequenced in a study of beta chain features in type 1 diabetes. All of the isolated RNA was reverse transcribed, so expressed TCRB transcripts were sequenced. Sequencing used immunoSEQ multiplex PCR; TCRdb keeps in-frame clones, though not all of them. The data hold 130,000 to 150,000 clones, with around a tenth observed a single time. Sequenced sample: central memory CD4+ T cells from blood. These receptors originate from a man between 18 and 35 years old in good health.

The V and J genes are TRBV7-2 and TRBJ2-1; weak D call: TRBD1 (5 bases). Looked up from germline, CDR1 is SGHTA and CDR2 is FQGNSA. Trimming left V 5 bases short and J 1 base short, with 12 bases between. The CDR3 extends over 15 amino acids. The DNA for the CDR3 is TGTGCCAGCAGCCTCTCAGGGTATTCCTACAATGAGCAGTTCTTC. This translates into CASSLSGYSYNEQFF.

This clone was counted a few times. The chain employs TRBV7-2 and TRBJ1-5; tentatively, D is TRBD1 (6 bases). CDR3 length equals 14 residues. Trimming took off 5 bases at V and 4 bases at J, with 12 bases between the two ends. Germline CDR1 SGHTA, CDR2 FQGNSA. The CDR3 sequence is CASSQGGGNQPQHF. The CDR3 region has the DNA TGTGCCAGCAGCCAAGGGGGAGGGAATCAGCCCCAGCATTTT.

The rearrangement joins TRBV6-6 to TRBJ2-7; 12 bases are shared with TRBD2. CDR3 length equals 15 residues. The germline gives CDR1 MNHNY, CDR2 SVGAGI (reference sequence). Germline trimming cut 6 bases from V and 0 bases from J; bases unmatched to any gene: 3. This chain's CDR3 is CASRMTSGSSYEQYF. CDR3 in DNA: TGTGCCAGCAGGATGACTAGCGGGAGCTCCTACGAGCAGTACTTC.

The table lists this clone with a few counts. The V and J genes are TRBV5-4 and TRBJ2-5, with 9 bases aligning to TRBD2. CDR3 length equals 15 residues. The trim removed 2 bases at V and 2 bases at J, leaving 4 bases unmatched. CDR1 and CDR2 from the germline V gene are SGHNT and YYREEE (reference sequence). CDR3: CASSFSSGKQETQYF. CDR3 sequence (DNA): TGTGCCAGCAGCTTTTCTAGCGGGAAGCAAGAGACCCAGTACTTC.

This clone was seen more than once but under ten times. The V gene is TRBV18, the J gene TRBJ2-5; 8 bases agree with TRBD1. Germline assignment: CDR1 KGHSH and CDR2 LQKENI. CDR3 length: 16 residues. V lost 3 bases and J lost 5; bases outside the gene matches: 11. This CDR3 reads CASSPTRGQGGETQYF. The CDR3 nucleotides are TGTGCCAGCTCACCGACCAGAGGACAGGGTGGCGAGACCCAGTACTTC.

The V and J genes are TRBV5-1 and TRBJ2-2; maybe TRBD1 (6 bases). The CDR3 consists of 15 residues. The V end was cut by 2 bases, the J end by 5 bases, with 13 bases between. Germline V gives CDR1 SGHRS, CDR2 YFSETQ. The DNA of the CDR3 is TGCGCCAGCAGCTTATGGAATCAGGGGACCGGGGAGCTGTTTTTT. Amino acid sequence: CASSLWNQGTGELFF.

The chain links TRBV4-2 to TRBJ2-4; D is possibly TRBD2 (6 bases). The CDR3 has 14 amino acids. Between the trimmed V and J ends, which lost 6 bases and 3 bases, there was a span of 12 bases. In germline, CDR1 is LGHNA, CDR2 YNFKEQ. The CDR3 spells CASRPLGGKNIQYF. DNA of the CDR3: TGTGCCAGCAGACCCCTGGGGGGCAAAAACATTCAGTACTTC.

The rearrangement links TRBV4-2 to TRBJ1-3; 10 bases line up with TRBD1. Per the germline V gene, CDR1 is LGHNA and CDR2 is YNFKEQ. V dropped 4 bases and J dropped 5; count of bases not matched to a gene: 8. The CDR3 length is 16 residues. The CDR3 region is CASSPNQGQGRNTIYF. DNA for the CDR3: TGTGCCAGCAGCCCTAACCAGGGACAGGGGCGAAACACCATATATTTT.

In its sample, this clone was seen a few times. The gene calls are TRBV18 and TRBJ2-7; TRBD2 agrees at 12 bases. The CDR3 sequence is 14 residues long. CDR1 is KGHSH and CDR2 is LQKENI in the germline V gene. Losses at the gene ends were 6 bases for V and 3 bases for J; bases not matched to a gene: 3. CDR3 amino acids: CASSLAGGNYEQYF. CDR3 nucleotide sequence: TGTGCCAGCTCTCTAGCGGGGGGGAACTACGAGCAGTACTTC.

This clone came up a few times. The CDR3 region is CASSLKRGGLDTQYF. The DNA for the CDR3 is TGTGCCAGCAGCCTCAAGCGGGGTGGGTTAGATACGCAGTATTTT. The V gene is TRBV5-6, the J gene TRBJ2-3; 7 bases are a match to TRBD2. V lost 4 bases, J lost 5 bases, and 10 bases stayed unmatched. CDR1 SGHDT and CDR2 YYEEEE come from the germline V gene. The CDR3 extends over 15 amino acids.

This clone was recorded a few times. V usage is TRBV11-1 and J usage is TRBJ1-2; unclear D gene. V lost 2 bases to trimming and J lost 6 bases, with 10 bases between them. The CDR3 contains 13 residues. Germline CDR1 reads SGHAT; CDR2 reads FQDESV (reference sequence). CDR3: CASSLKREHGYTF. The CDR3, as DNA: TGTGCCAGCAGCTTAAAAAGGGAGCATGGCTACACCTTC.

CDR3 sequence (DNA): TGTGCCTGGATCGGAAAAGGGACAGGGGGCGCTCTTTATGGCTACACCTTC. Protein product: CAWIGKGTGGALYGYTF. The chain couples TRBV30 to TRBJ1-2; 12 bases are a match to TRBD1. Trimming cost V 4 bases and J 5 bases; bases outside gene matches: 14. The germline V gene has CDR1 GTSNPN and CDR2 SVGIG (reference sequence). The CDR3 covers 17 residues.